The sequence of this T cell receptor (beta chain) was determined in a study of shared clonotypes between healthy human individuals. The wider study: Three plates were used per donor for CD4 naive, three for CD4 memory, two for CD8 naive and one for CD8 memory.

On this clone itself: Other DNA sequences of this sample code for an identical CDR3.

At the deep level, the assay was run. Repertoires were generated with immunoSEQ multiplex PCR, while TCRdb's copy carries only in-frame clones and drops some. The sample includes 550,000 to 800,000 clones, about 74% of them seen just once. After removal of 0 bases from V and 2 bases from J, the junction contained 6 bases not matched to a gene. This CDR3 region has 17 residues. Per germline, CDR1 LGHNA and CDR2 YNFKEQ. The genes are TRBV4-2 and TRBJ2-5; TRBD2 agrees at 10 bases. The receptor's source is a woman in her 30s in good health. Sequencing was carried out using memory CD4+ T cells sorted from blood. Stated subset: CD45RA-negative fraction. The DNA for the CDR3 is TGTGCCAGCAGCCAAGATTTGTTAGCGGGAGGTCAAGAGACCCAGTACTTC. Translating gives CASSQDLLAGGQETQYF.